This T cell receptor beta chain derives from a study of T-cell memory formation after mild COVID-19 (TCRdb year 2021). Background for the entire study: Most TCR sequence clusters were specific to one of the two donors. In a couple of donors, T-cell clones that expanded and contracted after mild COVID-19 were tracked by sequencing TCRalpha and TCRbeta repertoires over time. Two young, previously healthy adult volunteers, one female and one male, were included in the cohort. Overall results and qualifications from the work: Clones contracting from day 15 to 85 had balanced CD4/CD8 phenotypes, while a second wave expanding from day 15 to 37 was biased towards CD4+. The study included only a couple of mild cases, and larger cohorts that include severe cases with pre-infection samples were judged to be necessary. Whether the second-wave clones peaking on day 37 were SARS-CoV-2 specific was not confirmed. Contracting CD4+ clones were found mainly in CM and EM memory subsets, while CD8+ clones were enriched in EMRA. Some responding clones were found in pre-infection memory, which suggests that pre-existing cross-reactive memory T cells took part in the SARS-CoV-2 response.

Instrument used: Illumina NovaSeq 6000. cDNA libraries for TCRalpha and TCRbeta were prepared by 5'RACE using constant-segment primers, with sample barcodes and unique molecular identifiers added. Trizol reagent was used to extract RNA from every sample. Amplification of the libraries took two PCR steps, and the second step added a second sample barcode plus Illumina TruSeq adapters. The libraries were sequenced on an Illumina NovaSeq using 2 x 150 bp paired-end reads. The study's processing was this. Reads were demultiplexed and collapsed into UMI-guided consensus sequences with migec v1.2.7. Using mixcr v2.1.11, the UMI consensuses were aligned to TRA and TRB V and J templates and assembled into clonotypes. Expanded or contracted clonotypes were those called significant by both edgeR and NoisET, with noise models trained on biological replicates. edgeR calls used a false discovery rate-adjusted p below 0.01 and a log2 fold-change threshold of 1. As an exploratory analysis of dynamics, PCA with hierarchical clustering was applied to max-normalized trajectories of the 1000 most abundant clonotypes. Separately sequenced CD4+ and CD8+ repertoires were used to assign the CD4 or CD8 phenotype of responding clones. The public reads were run again by TCRdb, first through fastp at Q25 and then through MiXCR, and only productive beta chains were kept. Rows with a matching CDR3 protein are joined into one entry that keeps the most common DNA and genes. TCRdb's processing, not the authors', yielded these V and J calls. The sample table contains over 150,000 distinct CDR3 sequences; only one count was recorded for around a fifth of them. The ten top clones hold under 25% of the sample.

PBMCs were isolated by Ficoll-Paque density gradient centrifugation. This clonotype was counted only a few times. The antigen it recognizes is unknown. There are no base qualities to consult, and no much larger clone falls within one base. The CDR3 sequence holds 17 residues, the cysteine and phenylalanine included. Only the CDR3 portion is preserved as DNA: 51 bases, with reading frame beginning at the first base. Cut back by 5 bases and 5 bases, the V and J ends lie 24 bases apart. CDR1 and CDR2 were assigned from the germline V gene as SGHVS and FQNEAQ. The receptor was derived from an adult woman who had mild COVID-19 (a few samples of this study predate the infection). The sample titles of this study are shuffled in the database, so cell type and time point are left out; the donor was told from shared clones. The rearranged chain carries TRBV7-8 and TRBJ2-5; the D gene is perhaps TRBD2, on 6 matching bases. The sequenced material came from PBMCs or a T cell subset sorted from them (not recorded which). The encoded CDR3 is CASSPRGGAGWGETQYF. The DNA sequence is given as TGTGCCAGCAGCCCTCGGGGAGGTGCAGGGTGGGGGGAGACCCAGTACTTC. The variable domain in full, with residues beyond the CDR3 obtained from the reference TRBV7-8 and TRBJ2-5 genes, is GAGVSQSPRYKVAKRGQDVALRCDPISGHVSLFWYQQALGQGPEFLTYFQNEAQLDKSGLPSDRFFAERPEGSVSTLKIQRTQQEDSAVYLCASSPRGGAGWGETQYFGPGTRLLVL.